The clone carrying this TCR beta chain has only one observation. What it binds is unknown. The CDR3 spans 13 residues. Trimming cost V 5 bases and J 4 bases; bases outside gene matches: 3. Germline CDR1 WNHNN, CDR2 SYGVQD (reference sequence). The table came from immunoSEQ multiplex PCR; TCRdb's copy has only in-frame clones and leaves some out. The data contain some 130,000 clones, more than 70% of them singletons. These data come from a study of T cells in localized non-small cell lung cancer. General study results and limits: Elevated blood T cell density was associated with longer overall survival. Uninvolved adjacent lung showed peak T cell clonality, exceeding tumor. Within adjacent lung there appeared a median 57 of the top 100 tumor clones. Without multi-region sequencing, intratumor heterogeneity could not be excluded.

This sequence was found in an older female donor with stage I lung adenocarcinoma. Sequenced here: peripheral blood, sampled before any cancer treatment. The rearrangement joins TRBV10-1 to TRBJ2-7, with TRBD2 identical over 9 bases. The CDR3 bases are TGCGCCAGCAGTCCGGGACTAGCTTACGAGCAGTACTTC. Residues: CASSPGLAYEQYF.